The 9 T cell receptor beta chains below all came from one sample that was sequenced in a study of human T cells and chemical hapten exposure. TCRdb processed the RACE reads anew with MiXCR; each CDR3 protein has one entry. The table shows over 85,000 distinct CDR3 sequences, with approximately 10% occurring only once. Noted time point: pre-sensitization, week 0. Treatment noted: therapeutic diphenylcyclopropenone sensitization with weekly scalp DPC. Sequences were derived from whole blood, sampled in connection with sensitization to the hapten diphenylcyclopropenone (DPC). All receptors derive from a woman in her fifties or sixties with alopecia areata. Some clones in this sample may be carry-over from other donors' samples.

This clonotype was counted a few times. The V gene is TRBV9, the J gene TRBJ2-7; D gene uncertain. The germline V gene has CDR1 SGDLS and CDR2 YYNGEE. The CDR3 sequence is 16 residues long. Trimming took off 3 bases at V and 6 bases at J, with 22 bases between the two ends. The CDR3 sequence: CASSGPAEPFPGEQYF. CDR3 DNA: TGTGCCAGCAGCGGGCCCGCCGAGCCGTTCCCGGGCGAGCAGTACTTC.

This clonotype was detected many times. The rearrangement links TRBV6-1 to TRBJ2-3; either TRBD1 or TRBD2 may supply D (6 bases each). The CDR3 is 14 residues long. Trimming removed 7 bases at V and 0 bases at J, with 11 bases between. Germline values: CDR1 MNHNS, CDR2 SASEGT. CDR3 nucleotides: TGTGCCAGCAAGGAGGGGGAAAGCACAGATACGCAGTATTTT. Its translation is CASKEGESTDTQYF.

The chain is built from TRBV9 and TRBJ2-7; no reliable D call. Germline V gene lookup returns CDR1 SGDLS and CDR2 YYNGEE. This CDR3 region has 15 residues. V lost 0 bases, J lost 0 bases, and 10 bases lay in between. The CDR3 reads CASSVVPGPSYEQYF. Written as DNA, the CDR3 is TGTGCCAGCAGCGTAGTTCCGGGCCCCTCCTACGAGCAGTACTTC.

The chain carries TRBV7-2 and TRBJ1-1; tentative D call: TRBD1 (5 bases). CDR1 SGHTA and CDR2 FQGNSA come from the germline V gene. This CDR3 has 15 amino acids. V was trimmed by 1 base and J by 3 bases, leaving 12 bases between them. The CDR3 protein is CASSLDQGGYTEAFF. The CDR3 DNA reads TGTGCCAGCAGCTTAGATCAGGGCGGGTACACTGAAGCTTTCTTT.

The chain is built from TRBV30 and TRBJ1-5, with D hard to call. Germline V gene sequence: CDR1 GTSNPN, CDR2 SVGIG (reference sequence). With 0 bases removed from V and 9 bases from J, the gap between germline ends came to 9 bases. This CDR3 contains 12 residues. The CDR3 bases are TGTGCCTGGAGTGTTCCAGGTCGGCCCCAGCATTTT. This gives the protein CAWSVPGRPQHF.

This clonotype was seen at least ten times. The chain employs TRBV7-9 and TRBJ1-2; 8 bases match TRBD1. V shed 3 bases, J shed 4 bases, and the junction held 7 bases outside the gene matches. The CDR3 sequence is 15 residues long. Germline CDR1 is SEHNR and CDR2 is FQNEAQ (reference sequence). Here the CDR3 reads CASSFQGAVGYGYTF. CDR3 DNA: TGTGCCAGCAGCTTCCAGGGGGCCGTGGGCTATGGCTACACCTTC. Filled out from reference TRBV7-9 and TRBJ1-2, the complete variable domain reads DTGVSQNPRHKITKRGQNVTFRCDPISEHNRLYWYRQTLGQGPEFLTYFQNEAQLEKSRLLSDRFSAERPKGSFSTLEIQRTEQGDSAMYLCASSFQGAVGYGYTFGSGTRLTVV.

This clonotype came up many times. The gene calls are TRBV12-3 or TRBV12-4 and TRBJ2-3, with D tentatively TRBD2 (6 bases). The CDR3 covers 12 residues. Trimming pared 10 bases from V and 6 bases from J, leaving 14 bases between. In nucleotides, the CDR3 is TGTGCCACACGGGGGTCAGGTGATACGCAGTATTTT. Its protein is CATRGSGDTQYF.

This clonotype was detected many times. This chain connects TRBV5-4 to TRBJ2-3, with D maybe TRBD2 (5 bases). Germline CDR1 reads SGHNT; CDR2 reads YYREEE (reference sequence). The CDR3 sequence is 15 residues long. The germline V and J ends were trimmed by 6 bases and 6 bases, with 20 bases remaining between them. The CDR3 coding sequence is TGTGCCAGCACCGAACAAACTCAAACGGGGGATACGCAGTATTTT. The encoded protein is CASTEQTQTGDTQYF.

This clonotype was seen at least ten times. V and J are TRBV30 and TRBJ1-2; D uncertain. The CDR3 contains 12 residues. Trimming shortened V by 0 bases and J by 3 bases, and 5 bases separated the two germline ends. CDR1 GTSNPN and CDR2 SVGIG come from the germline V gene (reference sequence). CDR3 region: CAWSVLDYGYTF. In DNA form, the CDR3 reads TGTGCCTGGAGTGTACTGGACTATGGCTACACCTTC.